This TCR beta chain was identified during a study of T cells after yellow fever vaccination. Turning to the study itself: Low-cell-number fractions were prepared with SMART-Seq v4 Ultra Low Input. Study conclusions and caveats: The booster saw the reappearance of most primary-vaccination clones (roughly 95% CD4, about 85% CD8).

Conversion of TCR transcripts into cDNA relied on 5'RACE template switching, which added a universal primer site and UMIs. One entry per CDR3 protein results from TCRdb running MiXCR on the 5' RACE reads. The sample has under 350,000 distinct CDR3 sequences; roughly 4.3% are singletons. This CDR3 is 15 amino acids long. J lost 3 bases, V lost 8 bases, and 12 bases had no gene match. The germline gives CDR1 SGHVS, CDR2 FNYEAQ. This clonotype was found a few times. The antigen remains undetermined. V gene TRBV7-6 combines with J gene TRBJ2-7, with TRBD1 matching over 8 bases. The sample in question was PBMCs, obtained 5 days after the yellow fever booster vaccination. This TCR was sampled from a man aged 18 to 29 who received the YFV17D yellow fever vaccine. CDR3 DNA sequence: TGTGCCAGCCGCCCGACAGGGGTTAGGGACTACGAGCAGTACTTC. As protein: CASRPTGVRDYEQYF. Together with reference TRBV7-6 and TRBJ2-7, the CDR3 gives the full variable domain: GAGVSQSPRYKVTKRGQDVALRCDPISGHVSLYWYRQALGQGPEFLTYFNYEAQQDKSGLPNDRFSAERPEGSISTLTIQRTEQRDSAMYRCASRPTGVRDYEQYFGPGTRLTVT.